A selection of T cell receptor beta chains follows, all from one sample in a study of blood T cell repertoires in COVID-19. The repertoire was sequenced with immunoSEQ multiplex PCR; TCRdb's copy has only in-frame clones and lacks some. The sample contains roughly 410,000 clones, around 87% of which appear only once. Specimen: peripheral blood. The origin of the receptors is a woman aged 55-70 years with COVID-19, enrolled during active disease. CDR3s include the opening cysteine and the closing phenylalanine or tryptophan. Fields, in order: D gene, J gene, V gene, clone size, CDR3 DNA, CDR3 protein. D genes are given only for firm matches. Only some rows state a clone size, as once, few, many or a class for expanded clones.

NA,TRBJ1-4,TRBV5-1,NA,TGCGCCAGCAGCGACGGGTCACTCACTAATGAAAAACTGTTTTTT,CASSDGSLTNEKLFF
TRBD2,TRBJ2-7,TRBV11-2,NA,TGTGCCAGCAGCTCCTTAGCGGGGTTACATGTGGGGGAGCAGTACTTC,CASSSLAGLHVGEQYF
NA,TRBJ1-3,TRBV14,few,TGTGCCAGCAGCCTTAGGACTTCGGGAAACACCATATATTTT,CASSLRTSGNTIYF
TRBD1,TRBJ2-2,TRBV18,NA,TGTGCCAGCTCACCAACAGGGGGCACCGGGGAGCTGTTTTTT,CASSPTGGTGELFF
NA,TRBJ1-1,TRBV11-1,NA,TGTGCCAGCAGTCAAAGGGAGTCCACTGAAGCTTTCTTT,CASSQRESTEAFF
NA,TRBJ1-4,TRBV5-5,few,TGTGCCAGCAGCTTGGCCTCGGGGGGAAATGAAAAACTGTTTTTT,CASSLASGGNEKLFF
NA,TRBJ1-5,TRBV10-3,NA,TGTGCCATCAGTGAGTCAGGGAGGGAGGATCAGCCCCAGCATTTT,CAISESGREDQPQHF
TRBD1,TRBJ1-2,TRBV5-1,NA,TGCGCCAGCAGCTTAAACGGTGGGACAGGGGGCAGCTATGGCTACACCTTC,CASSLNGGTGGSYGYTF
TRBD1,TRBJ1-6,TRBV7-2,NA,TGTGCCAGCAATCGACAGGGCAATTCACCCCTCCACTTT,CASNRQGNSPLHF
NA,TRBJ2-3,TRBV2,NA,TGTGCCAGCAGCGGGGGGCCATGGGGTACGCAGTATTTT,CASSGGPWGTQYF
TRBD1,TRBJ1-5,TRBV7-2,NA,TGTGCCAGCAGCGCCCGGGACAGGCTTGCGCTCCAGCATTTT,CASSARDRLALQHF
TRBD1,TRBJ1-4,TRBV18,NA,TGTGCCAGCTCACCCTCGGGACAGTTGAATGAAAAACTGTTTTTT,CASSPSGQLNEKLFF
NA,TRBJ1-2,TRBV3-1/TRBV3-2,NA,TGTGCCAGCAGCCAAGGTGGCATCCAGGGGCGTCAGGGCTACACCTTC,CASSQGGIQGRQGYTF
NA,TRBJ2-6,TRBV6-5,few,TGTGCCAGCAGCCTCTCGTACTCTGGGGCCAACGTCCTGACTTTC,CASSLSYSGANVLTF
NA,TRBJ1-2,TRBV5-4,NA,TGTGCCAGCAGCTTCGGCATGGGGCAGGTCGGCTACACCTTC,CASSFGMGQVGYTF
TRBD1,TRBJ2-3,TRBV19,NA,TGTGCCAGTAGTATAGATCGGGCGGGACAGGGCGTCACAGATACGCAGTATTTT,CASSIDRAGQGVTDTQYF
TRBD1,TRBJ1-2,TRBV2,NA,TGTGCCAGCAGTATTTCGACAGGGATCTATGGCTACACCTTC,CASSISTGIYGYTF
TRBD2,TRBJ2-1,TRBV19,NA,TGTGCCAGTAACAGCGGGGGGTTTTCCTACAATGAGCAGTTCTTC,CASNSGGFSYNEQFF